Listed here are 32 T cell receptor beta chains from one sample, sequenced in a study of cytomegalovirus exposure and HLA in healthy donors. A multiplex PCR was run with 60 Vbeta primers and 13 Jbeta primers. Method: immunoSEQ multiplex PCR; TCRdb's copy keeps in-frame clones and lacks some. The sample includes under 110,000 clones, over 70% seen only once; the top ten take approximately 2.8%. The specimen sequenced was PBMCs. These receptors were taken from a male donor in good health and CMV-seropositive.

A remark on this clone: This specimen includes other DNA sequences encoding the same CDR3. Here the CDR3 reads CASSPRGSTDTQYF. Here the CDR3 DNA reads TGTGCCAGCTCACCACGCGGGTCCACAGATACGCAGTATTTT. The chain links TRBV18 to TRBJ2-3, with a possible D match to TRBD2 (5 bases). V lost 1 base and J lost 2, with 7 bases in between. Germline V CDR1 and CDR2: KGHSH, LQKENI. The CDR3 is 14 residues long.

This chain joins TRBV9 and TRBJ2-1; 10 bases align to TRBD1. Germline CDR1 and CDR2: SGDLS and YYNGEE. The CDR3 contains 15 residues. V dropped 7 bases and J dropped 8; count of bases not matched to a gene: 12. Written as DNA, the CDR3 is TGTGCCAGCTCTTCCGGGGACAGGGGAATCTATGAGCAGTTCTTC. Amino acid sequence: CASSSGDRGIYEQFF.

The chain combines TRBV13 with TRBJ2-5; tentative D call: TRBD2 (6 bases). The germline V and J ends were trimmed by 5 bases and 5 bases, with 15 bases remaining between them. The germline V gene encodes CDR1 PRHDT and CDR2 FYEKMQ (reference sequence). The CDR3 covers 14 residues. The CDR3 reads CASSELALEETQYF. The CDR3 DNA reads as TGTGCCAGCAGCGAACTAGCTCTTGAGGAGACCCAGTACTTC. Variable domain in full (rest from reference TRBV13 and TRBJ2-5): AAGVIQSPRHLIKEKRETATLKCYPIPRHDTVYWYQQGPGQDPQFLISFYEKMQSDKGSIPDRFSAQQFSDYHSELNMSSLELGDSALYFCASSELALEETQYFGPGTRLLVL.

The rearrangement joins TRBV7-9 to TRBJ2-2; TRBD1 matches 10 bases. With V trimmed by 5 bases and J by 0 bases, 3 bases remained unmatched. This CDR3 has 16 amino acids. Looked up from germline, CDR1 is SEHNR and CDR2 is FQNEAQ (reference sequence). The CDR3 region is CASSPGQGSNTGELFF. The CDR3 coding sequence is TGTGCCAGCAGCCCGGGACAGGGGTCGAACACCGGGGAGCTGTTTTTT.

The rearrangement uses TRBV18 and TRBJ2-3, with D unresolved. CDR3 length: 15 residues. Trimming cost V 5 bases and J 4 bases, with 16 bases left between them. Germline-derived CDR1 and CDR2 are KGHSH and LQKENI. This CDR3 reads CASSTTASSPDTQYF. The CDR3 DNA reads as TGTGCCAGCTCAACTACCGCCAGCTCACCAGATACGCAGTATTTT.

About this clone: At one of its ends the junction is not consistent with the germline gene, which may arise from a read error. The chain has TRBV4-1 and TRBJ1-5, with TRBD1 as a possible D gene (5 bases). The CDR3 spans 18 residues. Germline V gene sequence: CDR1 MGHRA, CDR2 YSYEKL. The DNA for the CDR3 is TGCGCCAGCAGCCAAGATTTAGGAGCGGGGGTTGGCAATCAGCCCCAGAATTTT. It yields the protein CASSQDLGAGVGNQPQNF.

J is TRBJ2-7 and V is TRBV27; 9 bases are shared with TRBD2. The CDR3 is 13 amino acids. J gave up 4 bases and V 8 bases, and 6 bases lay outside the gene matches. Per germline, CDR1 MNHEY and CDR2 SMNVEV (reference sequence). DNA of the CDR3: TGTGCCAGCGGGACTAGCCGTTATTACGAGCAGTACTTC. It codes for CASGTSRYYEQYF.

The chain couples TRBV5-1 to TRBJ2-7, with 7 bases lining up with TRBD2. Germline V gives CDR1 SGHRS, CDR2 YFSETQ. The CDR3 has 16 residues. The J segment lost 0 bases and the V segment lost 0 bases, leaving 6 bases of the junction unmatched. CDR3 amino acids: CASSLVSGVSSYEQYF. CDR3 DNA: TGCGCCAGCAGCTTGGTAAGCGGGGTTAGCTCCTACGAGCAGTACTTC. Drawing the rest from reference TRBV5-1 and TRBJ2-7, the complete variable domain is KAGVTQTPRYLIKTRGQQVTLSCSPISGHRSVSWYQQTPGQGLQFLFEYFSETQRNKGNFPGRFSGRQFSNSRSEMNVSTLELGDSALYLCASSLVSGVSSYEQYFGPGTRLTVT.

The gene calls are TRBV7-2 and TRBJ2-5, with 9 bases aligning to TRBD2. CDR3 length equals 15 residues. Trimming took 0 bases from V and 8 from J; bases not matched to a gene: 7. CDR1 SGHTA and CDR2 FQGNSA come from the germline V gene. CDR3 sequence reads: CASSLAVRGGATQYF. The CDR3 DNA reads TGTGCCAGCAGCTTAGCAGTTCGCGGGGGGGCTACCCAGTACTTC.

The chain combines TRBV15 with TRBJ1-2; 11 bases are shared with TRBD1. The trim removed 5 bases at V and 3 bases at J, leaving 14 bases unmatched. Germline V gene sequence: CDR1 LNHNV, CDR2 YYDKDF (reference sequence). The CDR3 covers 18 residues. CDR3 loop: CATSGELGQGGFDYGYTF. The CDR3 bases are TGTGCCACCAGCGGTGAATTGGGACAGGGGGGATTCGACTATGGCTACACCTTC.

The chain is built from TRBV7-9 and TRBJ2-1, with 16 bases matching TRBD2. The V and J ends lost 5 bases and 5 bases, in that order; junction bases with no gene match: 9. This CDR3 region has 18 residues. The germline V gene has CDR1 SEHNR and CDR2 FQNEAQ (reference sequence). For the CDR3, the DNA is TGTGCCAGCAGCCTCCCGGGACTAGCGGGAGGGGCGAACAATGAGCAGTTCTTC. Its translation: CASSLPGLAGGANNEQFF. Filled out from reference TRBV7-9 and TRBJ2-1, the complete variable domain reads DTGVSQNPRHKITKRGQNVTFRCDPISEHNRLYWYRQTLGQGPEFLTYFQNEAQLEKSRLLSDRFSAERPKGSFSTLEIQRTEQGDSAMYLCASSLPGLAGGANNEQFFGPGTRLTVL.

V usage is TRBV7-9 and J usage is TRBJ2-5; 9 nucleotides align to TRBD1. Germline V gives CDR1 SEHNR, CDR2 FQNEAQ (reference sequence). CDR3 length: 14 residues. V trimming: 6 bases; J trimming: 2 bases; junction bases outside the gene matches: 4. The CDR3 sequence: CASRDRGGQETQYF. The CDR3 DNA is TGTGCCAGCAGGGACAGGGGAGGGCAAGAGACCCAGTACTTC.

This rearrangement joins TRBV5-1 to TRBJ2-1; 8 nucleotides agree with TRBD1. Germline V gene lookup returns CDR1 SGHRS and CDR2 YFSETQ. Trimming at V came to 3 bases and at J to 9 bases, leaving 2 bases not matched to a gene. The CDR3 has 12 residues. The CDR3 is CASSWTGSEQFF. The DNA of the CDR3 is TGCGCCAGCAGCTGGACAGGGAGTGAGCAGTTCTTC.

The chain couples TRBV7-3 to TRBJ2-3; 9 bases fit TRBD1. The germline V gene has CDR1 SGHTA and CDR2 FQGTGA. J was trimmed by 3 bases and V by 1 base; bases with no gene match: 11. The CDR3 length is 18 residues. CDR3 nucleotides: TGTGCCAGCAGCTTAATGAGGACAGGGGTAAGGGGGACAGATACGCAGTATTTT. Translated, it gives CASSLMRTGVRGTDTQYF.

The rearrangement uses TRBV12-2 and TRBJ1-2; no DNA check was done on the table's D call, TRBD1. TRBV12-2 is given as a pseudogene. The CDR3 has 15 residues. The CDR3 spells CASRLGRKSNYGYTF. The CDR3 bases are TGTGCAAGTCGCTTAGGCAGGAAGTCTAACTATGGCTACACCTTC.

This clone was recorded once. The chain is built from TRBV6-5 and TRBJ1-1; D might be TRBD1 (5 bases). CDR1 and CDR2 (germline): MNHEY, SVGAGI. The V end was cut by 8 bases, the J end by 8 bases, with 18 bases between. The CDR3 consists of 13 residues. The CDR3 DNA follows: TGTGCCAGCTCGTTGTCGGGCGCAGGGGAAGCTTTCTTT. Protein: CASSLSGAGEAFF.

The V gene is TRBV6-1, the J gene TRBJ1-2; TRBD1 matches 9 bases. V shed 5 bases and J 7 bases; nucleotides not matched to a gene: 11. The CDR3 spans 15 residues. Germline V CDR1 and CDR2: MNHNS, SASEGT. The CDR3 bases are TGTGCCAGCAGTTCCCCGGGACAGGGTCGGCTTGGCTACACCTTC. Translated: CASSSPGQGRLGYTF.

CDR3 in amino acids: CASSAGQGGYYGYTF. The CDR3 nucleotides read TGTGCCAGCAGCGCCGGACAGGGCGGGTACTATGGCTACACCTTC. V usage is TRBV9 and J usage is TRBJ1-2, with 8 bases lining up with TRBD1. This CDR3 spans 15 amino acids. With 3 bases clipped from V and 3 bases from J, the junction kept 7 bases outside the gene matches. CDR1 is SGDLS, CDR2 YYNGEE, per germline.

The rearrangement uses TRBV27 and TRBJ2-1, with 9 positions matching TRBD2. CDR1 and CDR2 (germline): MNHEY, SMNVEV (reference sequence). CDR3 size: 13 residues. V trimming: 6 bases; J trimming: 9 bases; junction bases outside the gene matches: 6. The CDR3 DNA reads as TGTGCCAGCAGGACTAGCGGTACGGCTGAGCAGTTCTTC. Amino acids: CASRTSGTAEQFF.

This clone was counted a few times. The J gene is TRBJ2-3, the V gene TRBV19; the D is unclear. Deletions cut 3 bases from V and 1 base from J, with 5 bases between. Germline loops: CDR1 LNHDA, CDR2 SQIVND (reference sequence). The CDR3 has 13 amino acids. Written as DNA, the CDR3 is TGTGCCAGTAGTATTCAGGGCACAGATACGCAGTATTTT. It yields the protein CASSIQGTDTQYF.

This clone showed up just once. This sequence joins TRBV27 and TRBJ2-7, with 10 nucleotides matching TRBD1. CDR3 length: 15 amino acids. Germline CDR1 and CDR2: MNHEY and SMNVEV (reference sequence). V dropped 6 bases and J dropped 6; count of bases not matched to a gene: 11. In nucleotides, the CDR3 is TGTGCCAGCAGAGACGGGACAGGGGAAGTAGCCGAGCAGTACTTC. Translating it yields CASRDGTGEVAEQYF.

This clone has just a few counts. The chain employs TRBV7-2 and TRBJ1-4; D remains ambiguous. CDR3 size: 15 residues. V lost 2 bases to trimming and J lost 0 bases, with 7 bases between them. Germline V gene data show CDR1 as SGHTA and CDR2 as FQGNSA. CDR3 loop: CASSLWATTNEKLFF. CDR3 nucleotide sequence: TGTGCCAGCAGCTTATGGGCCACAACTAATGAAAAACTGTTTTTT.

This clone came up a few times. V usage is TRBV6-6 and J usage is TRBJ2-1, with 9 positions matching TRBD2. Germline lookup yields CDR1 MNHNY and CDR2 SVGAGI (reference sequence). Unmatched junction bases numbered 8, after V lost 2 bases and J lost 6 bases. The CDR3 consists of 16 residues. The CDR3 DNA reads TGTGCCAGCAGTTACGGTTCCAGCGGGGGGCTCAATGAGCAGTTCTTC. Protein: CASSYGSSGGLNEQFF.

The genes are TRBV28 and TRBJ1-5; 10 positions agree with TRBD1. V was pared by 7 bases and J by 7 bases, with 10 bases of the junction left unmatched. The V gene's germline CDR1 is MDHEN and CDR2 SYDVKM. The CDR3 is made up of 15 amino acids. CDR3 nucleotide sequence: TGTGCCAGCAAACCCGACAGGGGGCCGGGACAGCCCCAGCATTTT. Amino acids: CASKPDRGPGQPQHF.

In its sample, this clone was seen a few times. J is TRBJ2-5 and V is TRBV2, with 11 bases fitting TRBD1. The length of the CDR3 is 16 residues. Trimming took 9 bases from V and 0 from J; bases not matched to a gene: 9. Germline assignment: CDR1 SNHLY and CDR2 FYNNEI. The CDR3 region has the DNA TGTGCCAGGGGAAAACGGGACAGGGGGTACCAAGAGACCCAGTACTTC. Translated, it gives CARGKRDRGYQETQYF.

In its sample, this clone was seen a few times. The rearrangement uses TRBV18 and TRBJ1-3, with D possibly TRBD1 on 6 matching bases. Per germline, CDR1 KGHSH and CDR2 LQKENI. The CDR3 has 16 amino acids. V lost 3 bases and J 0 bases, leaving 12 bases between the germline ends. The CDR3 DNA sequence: TGTGCCAGCTCACCGCTGCCCAGGGGCTCTGGAAACACCATATATTTT. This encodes CASSPLPRGSGNTIYF.

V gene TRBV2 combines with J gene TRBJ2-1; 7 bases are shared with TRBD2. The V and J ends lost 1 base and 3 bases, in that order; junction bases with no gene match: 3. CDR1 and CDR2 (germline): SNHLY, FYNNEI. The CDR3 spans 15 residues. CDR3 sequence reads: CASSEGGGIYNEQFF. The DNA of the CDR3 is TGTGCCAGCAGTGAAGGGGGGGGGATCTACAATGAGCAGTTCTTC.

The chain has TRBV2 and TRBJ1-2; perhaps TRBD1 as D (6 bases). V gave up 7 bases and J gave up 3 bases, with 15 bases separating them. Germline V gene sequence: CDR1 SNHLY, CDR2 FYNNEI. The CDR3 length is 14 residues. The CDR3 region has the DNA TGTGCCAGCAACTACGGGGGGGCGGACTATGGCTACACCTTC. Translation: CASNYGGADYGYTF.

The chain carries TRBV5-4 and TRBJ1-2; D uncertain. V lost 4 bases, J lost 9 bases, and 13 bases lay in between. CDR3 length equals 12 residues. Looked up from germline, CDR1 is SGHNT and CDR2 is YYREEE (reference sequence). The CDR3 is CASSQFDGRYTF. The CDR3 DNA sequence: TGTGCCAGCAGCCAGTTTGATGGGCGCTACACCTTC.

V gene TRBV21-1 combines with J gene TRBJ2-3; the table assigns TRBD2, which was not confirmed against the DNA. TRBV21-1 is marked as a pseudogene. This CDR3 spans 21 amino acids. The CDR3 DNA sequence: TGTGCCAGCAGCAAATTCGGGACTAGCGGAACTTCTGCCGCTAGCACAGATACGCAGTATTTT. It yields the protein CASSKFGTSGTSAASTDTQYF.

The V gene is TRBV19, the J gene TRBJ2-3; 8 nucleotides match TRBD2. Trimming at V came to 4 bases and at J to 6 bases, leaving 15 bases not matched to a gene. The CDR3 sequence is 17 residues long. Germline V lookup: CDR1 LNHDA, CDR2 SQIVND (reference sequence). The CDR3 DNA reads TGTGCCAGTAGTAGAAGTCCTGGGCTAGCGGGTGAGGATACGCAGTATTTT. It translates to CASSRSPGLAGEDTQYF.

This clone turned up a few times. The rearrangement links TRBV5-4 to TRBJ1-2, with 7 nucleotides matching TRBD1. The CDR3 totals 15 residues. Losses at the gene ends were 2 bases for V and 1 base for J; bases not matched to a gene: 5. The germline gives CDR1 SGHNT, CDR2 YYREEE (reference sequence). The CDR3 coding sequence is TGTGCCAGCAGCTTAGGGGGCTACCTTAACTATGGCTACACCTTC. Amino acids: CASSLGGYLNYGYTF.